This T cell receptor beta chain came from a study of shared clonotypes between healthy human individuals. Profiling relied on immunoSEQ multiplex PCR, and the TCRdb table lists in-frame clones only, not all of them. The table lists around 600,000 clones, around 95% of them singletons. Naive CD8 cells were CD45RO-negative, positively selected for CCR7, excluding terminally differentiated effector memory CD45RA+ cells. Donors comprised only Caucasian adults living in Nashville, Tennessee. Trimming took 1 base from V and 2 from J, leaving 12 bases between them. The CDR3 runs 15 residues. Per germline, CDR1 SGHVS and CDR2 FNYEAQ. Study-level findings and limits: Non-shared clonotypes showed lower generation probabilities than clonotypes common to all four donors.

On this clone itself: Its matching antigen is unknown.

This clonotype was obtained from a woman under 40 in good health. The sequencing sample was made of naive CD8+ T cells sorted from blood. This chain uses TRBV7-6 with TRBJ2-7, with D hard to call. The CDR3 spells CASSLGGTATYEQYF. The DNA for the CDR3 is TGTGCCAGCAGCTTAGGCGGAACCGCAACCTACGAGCAGTACTTC.